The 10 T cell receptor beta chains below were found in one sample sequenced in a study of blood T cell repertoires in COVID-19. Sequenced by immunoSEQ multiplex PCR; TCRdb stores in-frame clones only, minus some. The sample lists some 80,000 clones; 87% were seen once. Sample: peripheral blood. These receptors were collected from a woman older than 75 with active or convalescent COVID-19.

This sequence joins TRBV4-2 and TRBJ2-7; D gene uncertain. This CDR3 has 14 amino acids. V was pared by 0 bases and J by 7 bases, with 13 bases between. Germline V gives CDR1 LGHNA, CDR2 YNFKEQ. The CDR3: CASSQDPVQFEQYF. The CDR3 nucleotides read TGTGCCAGCAGCCAAGATCCGGTACAGTTTGAGCAGTACTTC.

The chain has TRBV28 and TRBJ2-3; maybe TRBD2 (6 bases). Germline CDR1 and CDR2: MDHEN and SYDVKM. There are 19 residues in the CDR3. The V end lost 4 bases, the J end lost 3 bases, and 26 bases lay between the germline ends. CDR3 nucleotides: TGTGCCAGCAGTTCCCCCAACGCCCTGGGGTATGCGGGGACAGATACGCAGTATTTT. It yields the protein CASSSPNALGYAGTDTQYF.

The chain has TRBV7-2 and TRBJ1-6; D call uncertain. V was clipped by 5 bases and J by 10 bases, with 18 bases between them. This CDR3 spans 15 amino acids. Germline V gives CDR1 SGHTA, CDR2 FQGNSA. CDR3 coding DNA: TGTGCCAGCAGCCCTAGGGCGGGCCTGGGGTCACCCCTCCACTTT. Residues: CASSPRAGLGSPLHF.

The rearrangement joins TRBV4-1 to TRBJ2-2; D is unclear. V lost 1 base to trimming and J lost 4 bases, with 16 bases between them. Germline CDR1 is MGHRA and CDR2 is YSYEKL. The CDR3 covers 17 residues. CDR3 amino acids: CASSQVRLRFVTGELFF. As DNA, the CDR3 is TGCGCCAGCAGCCAAGTCCGACTTCGTTTCGTCACCGGGGAGCTGTTTTTT.

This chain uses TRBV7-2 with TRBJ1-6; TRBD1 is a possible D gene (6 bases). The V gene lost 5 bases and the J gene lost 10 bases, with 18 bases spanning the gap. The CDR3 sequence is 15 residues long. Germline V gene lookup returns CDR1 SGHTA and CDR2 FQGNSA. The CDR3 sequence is CASSLGTGSSSPLHF. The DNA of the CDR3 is TGTGCCAGCAGCCTAGGAACAGGGTCCTCCTCACCCCTCCACTTT.

CDR3 sequence (DNA): TGTGCCAGCTCAGTGGCAGGGGGCGTAATCTATGGCTACACCTTC. Its translation is CASSVAGGVIYGYTF. The chain has TRBV18 and TRBJ1-2; 8 nucleotides match TRBD1. Germline V gene sequence: CDR1 KGHSH, CDR2 LQKENI. Trimming at V came to 5 bases and at J to 4 bases, leaving 9 bases not matched to a gene. The length of the CDR3 is 15 residues. Using reference TRBV18 and TRBJ1-2 for the parts outside the CDR3, the full variable domain is NAGVMQNPRHLVRRRGQEARLRCSPMKGHSHVYWYRQLPEEGLKFMVYLQKENIIDESGMPKERFSAEFPKEGPSILRIQQVVRGDSAAYFCASSVAGGVIYGYTFGSGTRLTVV.

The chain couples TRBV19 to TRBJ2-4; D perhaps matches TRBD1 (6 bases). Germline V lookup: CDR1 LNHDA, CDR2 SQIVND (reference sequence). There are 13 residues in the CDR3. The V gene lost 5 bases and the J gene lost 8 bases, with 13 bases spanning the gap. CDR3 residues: CASSGDTSDIQYF. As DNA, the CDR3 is TGTGCCAGTAGTGGGGACACCTCGGACATTCAGTACTTC. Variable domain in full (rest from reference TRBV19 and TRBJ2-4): DGGITQSPKYLFRKEGQNVTLSCEQNLNHDAMYWYRQDPGQGLRLIYYSQIVNDFQKGDIAEGYSVSREKKESFPLTVTSAQKNPTAFYLCASSGDTSDIQYFGAGTRLSVL.

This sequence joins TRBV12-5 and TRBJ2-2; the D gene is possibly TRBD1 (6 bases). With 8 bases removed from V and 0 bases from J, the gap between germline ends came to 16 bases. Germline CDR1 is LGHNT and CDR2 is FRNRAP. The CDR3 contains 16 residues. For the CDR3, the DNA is TGTGCTAGTTCTGGACAGCTCAACCCGAACACCGGGGAGCTGTTTTTT. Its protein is CASSGQLNPNTGELFF.

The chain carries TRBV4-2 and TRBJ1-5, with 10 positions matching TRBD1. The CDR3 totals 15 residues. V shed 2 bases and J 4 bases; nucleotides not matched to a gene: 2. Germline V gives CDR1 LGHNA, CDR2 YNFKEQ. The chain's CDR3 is CASSQPGQGNQPQHF. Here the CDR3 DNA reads TGTGCCAGCAGCCAACCGGGACAGGGGAATCAGCCCCAGCATTTT.

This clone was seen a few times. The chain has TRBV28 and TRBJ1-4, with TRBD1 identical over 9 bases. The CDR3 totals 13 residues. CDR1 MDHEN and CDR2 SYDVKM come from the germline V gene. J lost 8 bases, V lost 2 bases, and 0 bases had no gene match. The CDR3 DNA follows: TGTGCCAGCAGTTTAACAGGGGGCGAAAAACTGTTTTTT. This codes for CASSLTGGEKLFF.